This T cell receptor (beta chain) is from a study of T cell responses to AZD1222 COVID-19 vaccine. Study outcomes and limitations: Donors skewed white British and female; clonal diversity was possibly underestimated. The number of AZD1222 recipients seropositive at baseline was only five to seven.

Germline CDR1 is SQVTM and CDR2 is ANQGSEA. Trimming cost V 3 bases and J 6 bases; bases outside gene matches: 3. The CDR3 is 13 amino acids. This clone appeared a single time. Its antigen is unidentified. Sequenced by immunoSEQ multiplex PCR; TCRdb stores in-frame clones only, minus some. Counted here are 150,000 or so clones, nearly 90% occurring once; the ten biggest clones make up 5.1%. The receptor's source is an adult in good health. Sequences were derived from peripheral blood, sampled on day 0 of AZD1222 vaccination. This chain uses TRBV29-1 with TRBJ2-3; TRBD2 agrees at 10 bases. CDR3 coding DNA: TGCAGCGTTGACTCTAGCGGGAGTGATACGCAGTATTTT. The encoded protein is CSVDSSGSDTQYF.